This is a list of T cell receptor beta chains from one sample in a study of T cell responses to AZD1222 COVID-19 vaccine. The data were produced by immunoSEQ multiplex PCR, yet TCRdb's version contains in-frame clones alone and is incomplete. The profile covers 50,000 to 75,000 clones, with 89% appearing a single time and 5.5% to 7% taken by the ten largest. Sequenced here: peripheral blood, sampled 28 days after the second AZD1222 dose. The receptors stem from an adult who received the AZD1222 COVID-19 vaccine. Both conserved end residues are part of each CDR3. Fields, in order: V gene, D gene, clone size, CDR3 length, J gene, CDR3 protein, CDR3 DNA. The D gene is left open where the match is weak. Where a row states a size, it is once, few, many or the class of an expanded clone; other rows omit it.

TRBV30	TRBD1	-	13	TRBJ2-7	CAWNPGGSYEQYF	TGTGCCTGGAACCCAGGGGGCTCCTACGAGCAGTACTTC
TRBV28	-	-	13	TRBJ1-2	CASSFGSNYGYTF	TGTGCCAGCAGTTTTGGGAGTAACTATGGCTACACCTTC
TRBV6-5	TRBD1	-	14	TRBJ1-6	CASSPGTGGSPLHF	TGTGCCAGCAGCCCGGGGACAGGGGGATCACCCCTCCACTTT
TRBV10-3	TRBD1	-	13	TRBJ1-1	CAISEPIDRGAFF	TGTGCCATCAGTGAGCCGATCGACAGGGGGGCTTTCTTT
TRBV7-3	-	-	14	TRBJ2-2	CASRRGTGTGELFF	TGTGCCAGCAGGCGGGGCACTGGTACCGGGGAGCTGTTTTTT
TRBV19	TRBD1	-	13	TRBJ1-2	CASRGDRVYGYTF	TGTGCCAGTAGGGGAGACAGGGTGTATGGCTACACCTTC
TRBV28	-	-	13	TRBJ1-5	CASREYHNQPQHF	TGTGCCAGCAGAGAGTACCACAATCAGCCCCAGCATTTT
TRBV20-1	-	-	15	TRBJ2-2	CSASDQGRVAGELFF	TGCAGTGCTAGTGACCAGGGTAGAGTCGCCGGGGAGCTGTTTTTT
TRBV6-2/TRBV6-3	-	-	15	TRBJ2-7	CASSYGRGISYEQYF	TGTGCCAGCAGTTACGGTCGTGGGATCTCCTACGAGCAGTACTTC
TRBV29-1	-	-	12	TRBJ2-7	CSARGSLGEQYF	TGCAGCGCACGGGGGTCCCTTGGGGAGCAGTACTTC
TRBV6-1	-	-	14	TRBJ1-1	CASSEGGGRTEAFF	TGTGCCAGCAGTGAGGGGGGCGGGCGCACTGAAGCTTTCTTT
TRBV19	-	-	14	TRBJ2-4	CASTPRGGKNIQYF	TGTGCCAGTACCCCTAGGGGTGGCAAAAACATTCAGTACTTC
TRBV7-9	-	-	16	TRBJ1-5	CASSLFLGAGNQPQHF	TGTGCCAGCAGCTTATTTCTGGGAGCGGGCAATCAGCCCCAGCATTTT
TRBV18	-	-	14	TRBJ1-1	CASSPSQMNTEAFF	TGTGCCAGCTCACCGTCACAGATGAACACTGAAGCTTTCTTT
TRBV19	-	-	12	TRBJ1-5	CASGVPGQPQHF	TGTGCCAGCGGGGTCCCAGGGCAGCCCCAGCATTTT
TRBV10-3	-	-	11	TRBJ2-7	CAIGGGQEQYF	TGTGCCATCGGAGGCGGGCAGGAGCAGTACTTC
TRBV5-1	TRBD1	once	16	TRBJ2-3	CASSPGQGANTDTQYF	TGCGCCAGCAGCCCCGGACAGGGGGCGAACACAGATACGCAGTATTTT
TRBV7-9	-	-	13	TRBJ1-3	CASSLVEGNTIYF	TGTGCCAGCAGCTTAGTGGAGGGAAACACCATATATTTT
TRBV5-4	-	-	11	TRBJ2-7	CASSSFYEQYF	TGTGCCAGCAGCTCTTTCTACGAGCAGTACTTC